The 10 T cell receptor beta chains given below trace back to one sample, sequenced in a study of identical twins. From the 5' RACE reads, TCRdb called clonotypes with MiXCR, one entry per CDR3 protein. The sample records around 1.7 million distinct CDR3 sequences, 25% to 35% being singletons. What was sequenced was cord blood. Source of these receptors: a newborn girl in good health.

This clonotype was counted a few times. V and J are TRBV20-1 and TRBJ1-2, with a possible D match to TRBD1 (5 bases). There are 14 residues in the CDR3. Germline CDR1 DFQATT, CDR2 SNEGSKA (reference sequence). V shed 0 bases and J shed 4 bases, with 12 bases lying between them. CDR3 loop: CSARDQGGAYGYTF. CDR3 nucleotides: TGCAGTGCTAGAGATCAGGGCGGAGCCTATGGCTACACCTTC.

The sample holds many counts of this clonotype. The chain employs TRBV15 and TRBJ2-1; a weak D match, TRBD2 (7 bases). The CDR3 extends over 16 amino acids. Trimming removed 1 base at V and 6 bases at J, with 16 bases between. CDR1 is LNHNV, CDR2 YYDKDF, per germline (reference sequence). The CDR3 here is CATSRGLNRGANEQFF. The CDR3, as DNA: TGTGCCACCAGCAGAGGTTTAAATCGGGGGGCCAATGAGCAGTTCTTC. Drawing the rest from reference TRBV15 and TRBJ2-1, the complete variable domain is DAMVIQNPRYQVTQFGKPVTLSCSQTLNHNVMYWYQQKSSQAPKLLFHYYDKDFNNEADTPDNFQSRRPNTSFCFLDIRSPGLGDTAMYLCATSRGLNRGANEQFFGPGTRLTVL.

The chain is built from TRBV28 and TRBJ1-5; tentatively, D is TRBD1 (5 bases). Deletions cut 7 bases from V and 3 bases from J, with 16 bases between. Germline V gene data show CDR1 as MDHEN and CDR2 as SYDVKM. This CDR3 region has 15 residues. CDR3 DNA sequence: TGTGCCAGCAACTCCGGGACCGCCTACAATCAGCCCCAGCATTTT. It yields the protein CASNSGTAYNQPQHF.

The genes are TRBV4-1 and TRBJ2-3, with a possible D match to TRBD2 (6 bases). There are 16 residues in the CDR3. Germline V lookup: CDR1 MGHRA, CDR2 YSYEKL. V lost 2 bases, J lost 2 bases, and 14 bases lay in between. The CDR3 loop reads CASSQPWRGDTDTQYF. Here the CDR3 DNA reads TGCGCCAGCAGCCAACCCTGGCGGGGCGACACAGATACGCAGTATTTT.

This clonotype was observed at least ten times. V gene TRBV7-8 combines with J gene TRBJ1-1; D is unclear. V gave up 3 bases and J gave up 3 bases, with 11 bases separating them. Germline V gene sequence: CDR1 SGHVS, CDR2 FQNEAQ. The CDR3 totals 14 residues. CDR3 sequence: CASSFRERDTEAFF. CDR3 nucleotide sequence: TGTGCCAGCAGCTTTAGGGAGAGGGACACTGAAGCTTTCTTT.

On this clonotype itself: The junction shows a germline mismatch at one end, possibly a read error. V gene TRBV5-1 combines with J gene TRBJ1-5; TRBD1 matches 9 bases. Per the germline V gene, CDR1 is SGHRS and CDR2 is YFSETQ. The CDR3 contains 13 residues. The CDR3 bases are TGCGCCGGCAGCCTTGACAGGGGGCAGCCCCAGCATTTT. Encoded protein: CAGSLDRGQPQHF.

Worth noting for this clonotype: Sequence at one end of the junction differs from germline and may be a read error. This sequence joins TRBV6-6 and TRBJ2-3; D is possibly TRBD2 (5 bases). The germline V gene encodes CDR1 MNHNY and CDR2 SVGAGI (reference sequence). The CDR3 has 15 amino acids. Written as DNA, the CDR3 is TGTGCCAGCAGTTACACCGAACCTAGCACAGATATGCAGTATTTT. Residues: CASSYTEPSTDMQYF.

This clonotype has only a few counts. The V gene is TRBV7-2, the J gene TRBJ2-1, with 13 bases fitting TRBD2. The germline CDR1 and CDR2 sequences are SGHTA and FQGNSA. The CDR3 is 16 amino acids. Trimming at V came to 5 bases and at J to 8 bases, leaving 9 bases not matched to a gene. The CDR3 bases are TGTGCCAGCAGCATACTAGCGGGGGGGGTTCGCTATGAGCAGTTCTTC. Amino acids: CASSILAGGVRYEQFF.

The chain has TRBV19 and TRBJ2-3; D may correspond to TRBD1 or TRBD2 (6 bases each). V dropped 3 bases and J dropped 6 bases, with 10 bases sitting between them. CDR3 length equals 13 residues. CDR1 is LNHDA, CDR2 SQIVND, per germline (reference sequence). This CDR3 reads CASSMGGRDTQYF. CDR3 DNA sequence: TGTGCCAGTAGTATGGGGGGCAGGGATACGCAGTATTTT. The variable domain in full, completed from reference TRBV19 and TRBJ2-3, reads DGGITQSPKYLFRKEGQNVTLSCEQNLNHDAMYWYRQDPGQGLRLIYYSQIVNDFQKGDIAEGYSVSREKKESFPLTVTSAQKNPTAFYLCASSMGGRDTQYFGPGTRLTVL.

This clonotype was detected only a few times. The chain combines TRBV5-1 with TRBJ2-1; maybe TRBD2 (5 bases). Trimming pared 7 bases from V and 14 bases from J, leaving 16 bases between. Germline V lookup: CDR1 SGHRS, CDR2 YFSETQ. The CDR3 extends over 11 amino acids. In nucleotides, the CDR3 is TGCGCCAGCGGACTCTGGCCCTCGAAGTTCTTC. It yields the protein CASGLWPSKFF.